The present entry profiles one TCR beta chain with its context. The data derive from a study of beta chain features in type 1 diabetes. This CDR3 is 13 amino acids long. The V gene end was trimmed by 5 bases and the J gene end by 12 bases; junction bases not matched to a gene: 12. Germline CDR1 and CDR2: SEHNR and FQNEAQ (reference sequence). TCRB transcripts that were expressed got sequenced, as all of the isolated RNA had been reverse transcribed. The protocol was immunoSEQ multiplex PCR, while the TCRdb copy is restricted to in-frame clones and leaves out a portion. Found here are about 360,000 clones, 10% to 15% of them singletons; the top ten hold less than 0.02%.

This sequence was found in a man younger than 30 in good health. The chain has TRBV7-9 and TRBJ1-1; the match to TRBD1 covers 7 bases. The sequenced sample was naive CD4+ T cells from blood. The CDR3 bases are TGTGCCAGCAGCGACTCAGGGGGGAAGTCGCCTTTCTTT. It codes for CASSDSGGKSPFF.